These 3 T cell receptor beta chains were all obtained from the same sample, sequenced in a study of T cell responses to AZD1222 COVID-19 vaccine. Method: immunoSEQ multiplex PCR; TCRdb's copy keeps in-frame clones and lacks some. The sample has fewer than 150,000 clones, around 92% seen once. Specimen: peripheral blood, collected on day 0 of AZD1222 vaccination. These receptors all come from an adult in good health.

The rearrangement joins TRBV27 to TRBJ1-3; TRBD1 might be the D (6 bases). V was clipped by 5 bases and J by 0 bases, with 14 bases between them. CDR1 is MNHEY, CDR2 SMNVEV, per germline (reference sequence). The CDR3 runs 16 residues. This CDR3 reads CASSRLQGFSGNTIYF. Here the CDR3 DNA reads TGTGCCAGCAGTCGTCTACAGGGCTTCTCTGGAAACACCATATATTTT.

The rearrangement joins TRBV6-1 to TRBJ1-4; D is unclear. CDR1 is MNHNS and CDR2 is SASEGT in the germline V gene. V lost 5 bases and J 5 bases, leaving 9 bases between the germline ends. CDR3 length: 13 residues. The CDR3 region has the DNA TGTGCCAGCAGTTATCACTTCAATGAAAAACTGTTTTTT. This encodes CASSYHFNEKLFF.

The rearrangement uses TRBV6-5 and TRBJ2-7; no clear D. This CDR3 has 14 residues. V was trimmed by 0 bases and J by 1 base, leaving 7 bases between them. CDR1 is MNHEY and CDR2 is SVGAGI in the germline V gene. The CDR3 here is CASSYSRQSYEQYF. The CDR3 nucleotides are TGTGCCAGCAGTTACTCTCGGCAGTCCTACGAGCAGTACTTC.